This TCR beta chain was sequenced for a study of cytomegalovirus exposure and HLA in healthy donors. General study results and limits: Differences between HLA loci emerged in a later analysis of TCR association rates, with DRB1 most and HLA-C fewest. TCR beta V segments were, for the most part, productive about 90% or about 30% of the time in an earlier analysis. Cytomegalovirus association was listed for 170 or so TCR beta chains.

Primers: 60 Vbeta forward and 13 Jbeta reverse. TCRdb's table, derived via immunoSEQ multiplex PCR, lists solely in-frame clones and lacks some. The profile shows roughly 100,000 clones, around 65% of them singletons. A note on this clone: Its antigen is currently unknown.

Germline lookup yields CDR1 LGHNA and CDR2 YSLEER. This CDR3 is 15 amino acids long. V gave up 1 base and J gave up 0 bases, with 10 bases separating them. This clonotype was sampled from a woman in her forties or fifties in good health and CMV-seronegative. The material sequenced was PBMCs. The chain recombines TRBV4-3 with TRBJ2-7; TRBD2 might be the D (5 bases). The chain's CDR3 is CASSQGNRDSYEQYF. For the CDR3, the DNA is TGCGCCAGCAGCCAAGGGAATCGGGACTCCTACGAGCAGTACTTC.